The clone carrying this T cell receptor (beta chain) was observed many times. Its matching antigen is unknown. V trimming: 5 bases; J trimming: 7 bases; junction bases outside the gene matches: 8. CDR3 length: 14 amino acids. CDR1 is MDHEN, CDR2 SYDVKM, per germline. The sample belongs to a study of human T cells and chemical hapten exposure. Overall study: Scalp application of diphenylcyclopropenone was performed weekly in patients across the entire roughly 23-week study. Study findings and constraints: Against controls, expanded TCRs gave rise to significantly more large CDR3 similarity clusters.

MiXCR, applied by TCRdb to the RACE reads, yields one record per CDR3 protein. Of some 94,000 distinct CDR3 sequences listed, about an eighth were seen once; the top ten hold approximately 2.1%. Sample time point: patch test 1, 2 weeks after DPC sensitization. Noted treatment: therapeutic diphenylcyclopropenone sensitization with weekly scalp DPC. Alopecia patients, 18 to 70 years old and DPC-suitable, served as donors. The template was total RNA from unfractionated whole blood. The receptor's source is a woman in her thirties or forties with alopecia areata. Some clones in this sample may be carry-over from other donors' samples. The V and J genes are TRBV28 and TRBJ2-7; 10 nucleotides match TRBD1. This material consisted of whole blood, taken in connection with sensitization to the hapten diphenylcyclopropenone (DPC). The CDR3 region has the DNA TGTGCCAGCAGTCCCCGACAGGGGGCGAAAGAGCAGTACTTC. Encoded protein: CASSPRQGAKEQYF.